A selection of T cell receptor beta chains follows, all from one sample in a study of T cell clonotyping in hematopoietic cell transplantation. Assay used: immunoSEQ multiplex PCR; TCRdb lists only in-frame clones, some missing. Of under 5,500 clones in the sample, roughly 91% were seen once. The sample was peripheral blood mononuclear cells. The receptors were sampled from a man aged 35 to 55 in good health. Some clones in this sample may be carry-over from other donors' samples. CDR3s include the opening cysteine and the closing phenylalanine or tryptophan. A D gene is named only where the DNA matches it firmly. The size field is filled for only some rows; it gives once, few, many or a size class.

13	once	TRBV18	TRBJ2-1	.	TGTGCCAGCTCACTTCTTAGTGACGTTGAGCAGTTCTTC	CASSLLSDVEQFF
16	.	TRBV21-1	TRBJ2-4	.	TGTGCCAGCAGCAACCTACACGGGGTGGAGAGAAACATTCAGTACTTC	CASSNLHGVERNIQYF
16	.	TRBV5-1	TRBJ1-2	.	TGCGCCAGCAGCTTGGCCACCCAAACAGGGCTTCGAGGCTACACCTTC	CASSLATQTGLRGYTF
14	few	TRBV7-2	TRBJ1-1	.	TGTGCCAGCAGCTTACGCGGGTTCGGCACTGAAGCTTTCTTT	CASSLRGFGTEAFF
13	.	TRBV11-2	TRBJ1-2	.	TGTGCCAGCAGCCCTGGGTTGGGGTTTGGCTACACCTTC	CASSPGLGFGYTF
15	once	TRBV5-1	TRBJ1-2	TRBD1	TGCGCCAGCAGCTTGGACCAGGGGGCGTTTGATGGCTACACCTTC	CASSLDQGAFDGYTF
12	.	TRBV15	TRBJ1-5	.	TGTGCCACCAGCATGACTAATCAGCCCCAGCATTTT	CATSMTNQPQHF
14	.	TRBV12-5	TRBJ1-1	TRBD1	TGTGCTAGTGGTTTGGGGCTGGACAGGGGCTCAGCTTTCTTT	CASGLGLDRGSAFF
17	.	TRBV19	TRBJ2-6	.	TGTGCCAGAGATAAGGGAAGGGATATAACTGGGGCCAACGTCCTGACTTTC	CARDKGRDITGANVLTF
13	.	TRBV6-1	TRBJ1-1	.	TGTGCCAGCAGTCTTCAGGTGAACACTGAAGCTTTCTTT	CASSLQVNTEAFF
15	few	TRBV10-2	TRBJ1-3	TRBD1	TGCGCCAGCGGAGAACCTCGGACAGGGGCGAACACCATATATTTT	CASGEPRTGANTIYF